Shown below are 18 T cell receptor beta chains from a single sample sequenced in a study of blood T cells in healthy people across ages. The authors ran a second PCR of about 6 to 11 cycles using a sample-barcoded 5' primer and a J-beta primer mix. TCRdb independently ran MiXCR on the 5' RACE reads; one entry per CDR3 protein. The sample has more than 500,000 distinct CDR3 sequences, about 28% seen once; the top ten hold approximately 3.6%. These data also formed part of another study, on T cells of mothers and their children.

The sample taken for sequencing was blood. All receptors come from a boy aged 2 to 10 in good health.

This clonotype was seen more than once but under ten times. This sequence joins TRBV12-3 or TRBV12-4 and TRBJ2-5, with 7 bases identical to TRBD2. The J segment lost 1 base and the V segment lost 5 bases, leaving 4 bases of the junction unmatched. This CDR3 has 14 residues. DNA of the CDR3: TGTGCCAGCAGTACCCTAGCGGTCCAAGAGACCCAGTACTTC. It translates to CASSTLAVQETQYF.

Only a few counts were recorded for this clonotype. This chain joins TRBV30 and TRBJ2-1, with D perhaps matching TRBD1 (6 bases). The CDR3 runs to 11 residues. Looked up from germline, CDR1 is GTSNPN and CDR2 is SVGIG (reference sequence). V was shortened by 4 bases and J by 5 bases, with 6 bases between the two germline ends. The CDR3 here is CAWKGDNEQFF. The CDR3 DNA follows: TGTGCCTGGAAGGGGGACAATGAGCAGTTCTTC.

CDR3 nucleotide sequence: TGTGCCAGCAGTTTATGGGAGCAGTTCTTC. Its protein is CASSLWEQFF. This rearrangement joins TRBV12-3 or TRBV12-4 to TRBJ2-1; D gene uncertain. The V and J ends lost 2 bases and 10 bases respectively, with 3 bases between them. The CDR3 is 10 amino acids.

The chain uses TRBV7-3 and TRBJ2-1; D may be TRBD2 (5 bases). Near its end, the DNA agrees better with TRBJ2-7, so the J call may be wrong. Germline CDR1 and CDR2: SGHTA and FQGTGA. This CDR3 spans 15 amino acids. The CDR3 is CASSLISGWPYEQYF. DNA for the CDR3: TGTGCCAGCAGCTTAATTTCGGGGTGGCCCTACGAGCAGTACTTC.

The chain links TRBV12-3 or TRBV12-4 to TRBJ2-3; 8 bases are shared with TRBD1. J lost 2 bases, V lost 6 bases, and 4 bases had no gene match. The CDR3 has 14 amino acids. The CDR3 region is CASRDRVATDTQYF. CDR3 nucleotides: TGTGCCAGCAGGGACAGGGTTGCCACAGATACGCAGTATTTT.

This clonotype occurred a few times. One base away lies a much larger clone, so this may be a sequencing read error. The J gene is TRBJ2-1, the V gene TRBV4-1; the D call may be TRBD1 or TRBD2 (5 bases each). Germline V lookup: CDR1 MGHRA, CDR2 YSYEKL. This CDR3 spans 15 amino acids. The chain's CDR3 is CASSQVGDGYNKQFF. CDR3 DNA sequence: TGCGCCAGCAGCCAAGTTGGGGACGGATACAATAAGCAGTTCTTC.

V is TRBV6-1 and J is TRBJ2-1, with D unclear. The J call may be wrong; the DNA end is better matched by TRBJ2-7. Germline CDR1 and CDR2: MNHNS and SASEGT. This CDR3 is built from 15 residues. CDR3 sequence: CASSEMDGTSYEQYF. The CDR3 DNA sequence: TGTGCCAGCAGTGAAATGGACGGAACCTCCTACGAGCAGTACTTC.

The V gene is TRBV29-1, the J gene TRBJ2-3, with D possibly matching TRBD2 (6 bases). The germline V gene encodes CDR1 SQVTM and CDR2 ANQGSEA. CDR3 size: 15 residues. V was shortened by 1 base and J by 1 base, with 12 bases between the two germline ends. CDR3 sequence (DNA): TGCAGCGTTGAAGTAACTAGCTTCGGCACAGATACGCAGTATTTT. This sequence encodes CSVEVTSFGTDTQYF.

Only a few counts were recorded for this clonotype. V is TRBV18 and J is TRBJ2-3; D is unclear. Germline-derived CDR1 and CDR2 are KGHSH and LQKENI. Between the trimmed V and J ends, which lost 2 bases and 4 bases, there was a span of 13 bases. This CDR3 comprises 15 residues. CDR3: CASSPTAVQADTQYF. Here the CDR3 DNA reads TGTGCCAGCTCACCAACCGCGGTCCAGGCAGATACGCAGTATTTT.

The chain has TRBV25-1 and TRBJ1-1, with D possibly TRBD1 on 6 matching bases. CDR1 is MGHDK, CDR2 SYGVNS, per germline. V was trimmed by 7 bases and J by 8 bases, leaving 23 bases between them. This CDR3 region has 15 residues. The CDR3 bases are TGTGCCAGCAAAAGGGTGGACAGTCCACTCCACGAAGCTTTCTTT. It codes for CASKRVDSPLHEAFF.

The sample holds a few counts of this clonotype. The chain recombines TRBV3-1 with TRBJ1-4; maybe TRBD1 (5 bases). Germline assignment: CDR1 LGHDT and CDR2 YNNKEL (reference sequence). The CDR3 loop spans 12 amino acids. V lost 8 bases, J lost 8 bases, and 12 bases lay in between. CDR3 DNA: TGTGCCAGCTCGCAGGGTGGGGAAAAACTGTTTTTT. This encodes CASSQGGEKLFF.

This clonotype was counted between two and nine times. The CDR3 coding sequence is TGTGCCAGCAGCTTGGACCAGGGGACTAATGAAAAACTGTTTTTT. Protein sequence: CASSLDQGTNEKLFF. The chain employs TRBV6-5 and TRBJ1-4, with D possibly TRBD1 on 6 matching bases. V was shortened by 6 bases and J by 2 bases, with 13 bases between the two germline ends. The germline V gene encodes CDR1 MNHEY and CDR2 SVGAGI. The CDR3 is 15 residues long.

This chain joins TRBV5-5 and TRBJ1-2; TRBD1 aligns across 7 bases. The V segment lost 1 base and the J segment 4 bases; nucleotides outside the gene matches: 7. The CDR3 consists of 15 residues. Per germline, CDR1 SGHKS and CDR2 YYEKEE (reference sequence). CDR3: CASSLLQGTSYGYTF. CDR3 nucleotide sequence: TGTGCCAGCAGCTTGTTACAGGGGACGTCCTATGGCTACACCTTC.

In this sample, this clonotype turned up a few times. This chain joins TRBV12-3 or TRBV12-4 and TRBJ1-5, with D perhaps matching TRBD1 (6 bases). V lost 5 bases to trimming and J lost 3 bases, with 14 bases between them. This CDR3 comprises 15 residues. CDR3 sequence (DNA): TGTGCCAGCAGTCTTGCGGCGGGGGCCAATCAGCCCCAGCATTTT. It specifies CASSLAAGANQPQHF.

This clonotype has a single count. The J gene is TRBJ1-2, the V gene TRBV10-3, with 8 nucleotides matching TRBD1. V shed 5 bases and J 2 bases; nucleotides not matched to a gene: 4. The CDR3 consists of 14 residues. CDR1 and CDR2 from the germline V gene are ENHRY and SYGVKD. CDR3: CAISPGQGNYGYTF. The CDR3 DNA reads TGTGCCATCAGTCCAGGACAGGGCAACTATGGCTACACCTTC.

This chain joins TRBV20-1 and TRBJ1-5; no reliable D call. This CDR3 spans 12 amino acids. V shed 4 bases and J shed 3 bases, with 7 bases lying between them. CDR1 is DFQATT, CDR2 SNEGSKA, per germline (reference sequence). CDR3 sequence (DNA): TGCAGTGCTACCGAATCCAATCAGCCCCAGCATTTT. It translates to CSATESNQPQHF.

The chain employs TRBV6-6 and TRBJ2-4, with TRBD2 identical over 8 bases. Germline V gene lookup returns CDR1 MNHNY and CDR2 SVGAGI (reference sequence). The CDR3 extends over 15 amino acids. V gave up 3 bases and J gave up 2 bases; unmatched junction bases: 3. The DNA of the CDR3 is TGTGCCAGCAGTTATGGCGGGGGGACCAAAAACATTCAGTACTTC. Translated, it gives CASSYGGGTKNIQYF.

V and J are TRBV15 and TRBJ1-2, with 8 bases identical to TRBD1. CDR1 is LNHNV and CDR2 is YYDKDF in the germline V gene (reference sequence). This CDR3 is built from 16 residues. V lost 0 bases and J lost 8; bases outside the gene matches: 11. The CDR3 reads CATSRDSRPGGRGYTF. DNA of the CDR3: TGTGCCACCAGCAGAGATAGCCGACCAGGGGGCAGGGGCTACACCTTC.